Described below is a single TCR beta chain sequence and its context. Its specificity is not known. The data are from a study of blood T cells in healthy people across ages. With each sample, at least 5.5 micrograms of total RNA were extracted. A sample-barcoded 5' primer and a J-beta primer mix were used in a second PCR of roughly 6 to 11 cycles. TCRdb itself ran the 5' RACE reads through MiXCR, one entry per CDR3 protein. The repertoire holds over a million distinct CDR3 sequences, with 45% to 70% as singletons. This CDR3 contains 15 residues. Germline V gene lookup returns CDR1 DFQATT and CDR2 SNEGSKA (reference sequence). V was shortened by 2 bases and J by 7 bases, with 18 bases between the two germline ends. General study points: Naive T cell percentage by flow cytometry tracked strongly with beta diversity. Greater diversity and more naive CD4+ cells were seen in long-lived donors than in aged donors.

This rearrangement joins TRBV20-1 to TRBJ1-5; D uncertain. The source of this sequence is a man younger than 35 in good health. The sample was blood. The CDR3 loop reads CSARQDGGTEQPQHF. CDR3 coding DNA: TGCAGTGCTAGACAGGACGGAGGCACGGAGCAGCCCCAGCATTTT.